This T cell receptor (beta chain) was sequenced in a study of blood T cell repertoires in COVID-19. For the study at large: Some COVID-19 samples were acute and others convalescent; all came from the United States, Italy and Spain.

In the authors' methods: Estimates of nucleated cell counts were drawn from the amplification of reference gene primers. Profiled with immunoSEQ multiplex PCR; TCRdb holds only in-frame clones, not every one. The V and J calls and clone size are taken from that table; D and trimming were inferred from the DNA. The data hold roughly 200,000 clones, with approximately 81% observed a single time. CDR3 length: 20 amino acids. V lost 2 bases to trimming and J lost 7 bases; unmatched junction nucleotides: 22. Germline assignment: CDR1 MNHEY and CDR2 SVGEGT. All recovered Cohort 3 donors got two negative PCRs, got clearance, or saw symptom resolution. This clone was seen once.

Specimen: PBMCs or T cells enriched from blood (not recorded which). The rearrangement links TRBV6-2 or TRBV6-3 to TRBJ1-5, with 8 bases fitting TRBD1. This TCR came from a middle-aged man who had recovered from COVID-19. CDR3 bases: TGTGCCAGCAGTTACGTCGGACAGGGTAGGATAATGGGTGGCTTGCAGCCCCAGCATTTT. It encodes CASSYVGQGRIMGGLQPQHF.